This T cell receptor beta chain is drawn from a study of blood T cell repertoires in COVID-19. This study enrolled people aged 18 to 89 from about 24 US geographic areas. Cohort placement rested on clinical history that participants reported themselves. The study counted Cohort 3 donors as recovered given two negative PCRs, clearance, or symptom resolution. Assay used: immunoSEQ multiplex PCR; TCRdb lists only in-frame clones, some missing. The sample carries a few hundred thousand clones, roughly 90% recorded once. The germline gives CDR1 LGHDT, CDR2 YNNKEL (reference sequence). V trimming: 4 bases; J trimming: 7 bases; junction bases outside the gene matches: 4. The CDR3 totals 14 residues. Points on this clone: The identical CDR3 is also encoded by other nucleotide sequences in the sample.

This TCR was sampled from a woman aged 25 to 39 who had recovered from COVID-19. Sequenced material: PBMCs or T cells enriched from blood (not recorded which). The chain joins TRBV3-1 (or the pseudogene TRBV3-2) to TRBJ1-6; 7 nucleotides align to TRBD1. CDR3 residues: CASSPGTDNSPLHF. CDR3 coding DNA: TGTGCCAGCAGCCCAGGGACAGACAATTCACCCCTCCACTTT.